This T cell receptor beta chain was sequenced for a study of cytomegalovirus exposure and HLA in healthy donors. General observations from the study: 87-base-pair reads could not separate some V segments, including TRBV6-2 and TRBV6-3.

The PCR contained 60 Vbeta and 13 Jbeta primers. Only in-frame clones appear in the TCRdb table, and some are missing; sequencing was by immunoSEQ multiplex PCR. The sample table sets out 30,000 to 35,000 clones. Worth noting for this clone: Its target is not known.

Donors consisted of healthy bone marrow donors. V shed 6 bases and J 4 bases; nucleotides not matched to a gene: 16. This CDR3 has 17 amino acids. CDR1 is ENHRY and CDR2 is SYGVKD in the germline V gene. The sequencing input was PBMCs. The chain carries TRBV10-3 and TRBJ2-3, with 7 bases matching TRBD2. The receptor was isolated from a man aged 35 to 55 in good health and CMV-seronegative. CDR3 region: CAISGPLAGDRADTQYF. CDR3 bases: TGTGCCATCAGCGGCCCGTTGGCGGGAGATCGGGCAGATACGCAGTATTTT.